This T cell receptor beta chain was documented in a study of CD8+ T cells in alopecia areata. Findings of the study overall: Sequencing of scalp samples also captures resident alphabeta T cells of normal skin. Higher clonality was seen in lesional scalp than in normal scalp, especially in alopecia totalis/universalis.

Reverse transcription of extracted RNA yielded cDNA, which provided the sequencing template. TCRdb's copy holds only in-frame clones and misses some; the assay was immunoSEQ multiplex PCR. The sample holds more than 85,000 clones, less than 50% seen once. The CDR3 is 13 residues long. The V end was cut by 5 bases, the J end by 4 bases, with 12 bases between. Germline V gene sequence: CDR1 SGHAT, CDR2 FQNNGV. To note about this clone: Its antigen is still unknown.

The material sequenced was CD4+ T cells sorted from blood. The chain employs TRBV11-2 and TRBJ2-7, with a possible D match to TRBD2 (6 bases). The source of this sequence is a human donor with alopecia areata. In DNA form, the CDR3 reads TGTGCCAGCAGCCCCCCAGGGAGGTACGAGCAGTACTTC. It yields the protein CASSPPGRYEQYF.